These 6 T cell receptor beta chains share one sample of origin, sequenced in a study of shared T cell receptors in the human thymus. Clones were sequenced by immunoSEQ multiplex PCR, and TCRdb holds only the in-frame ones, with some missing. The sample holds 720,000 or so clones, roughly 88% seen once. The same specimen was also included in a second study, on human thymus T cells.

Sequencing input: thymocytes. The source is a girl under three years old with a congenital heart defect.

About this clone itself: Germline is not matched at one junction end, which may reflect a read error. The chain combines TRBV28 with TRBJ2-5, with a weak D call TRBD1 (5 bases). The CDR3 contains 14 residues. Germline V CDR1 and CDR2: MDHEN, SYDVKM. CDR3 DNA sequence: TGTGCCAGCAGTTTTCGGACCGGACAAGGGACCCAGTACTTC. Protein: CASSFRTGQGTQYF. Using reference TRBV28 and TRBJ2-5 for the parts outside the CDR3, the full variable domain is DVKVTQSSRYLVKRTGEKVFLECVQDMDHENMFWYRQDPGLGLRLIYFSYDVKMKEKGDIPEGYSVSREKKERFSLILESASTNQTSMYLCASSFRTGQGTQYFGPGTRLLVL.

The chain has TRBV9 and TRBJ1-1; D not certain. Per germline, CDR1 SGDLS and CDR2 YYNGEE. The CDR3 sequence is 17 residues long. Trimming took off 0 bases at V and 0 bases at J, with 15 bases between the two ends. The CDR3, as DNA: TGTGCCAGCAGCGTAGAGTCCCCGGTGGCGGTGAACACTGAAGCTTTCTTT. It is translated as CASSVESPVAVNTEAFF.

J is TRBJ2-3 and V is TRBV4-3; 7 bases map to TRBD2. Germline V gives CDR1 LGHNA, CDR2 YSLEER. The CDR3 spans 16 residues. With V trimmed by 4 bases and J by 2 bases, 9 bases remained unmatched. CDR3 nucleotides: TGCGCCAGCAGCCCCCGGGTAGCGGGCTCCACAGATACGCAGTATTTT. This sequence encodes CASSPRVAGSTDTQYF.

This chain links TRBV13 with TRBJ1-4, with D perhaps TRBD1 (5 bases). The V end was cut by 5 bases, the J end by 5 bases, with 9 bases between. Germline assignment: CDR1 PRHDT and CDR2 FYEKMQ (reference sequence). The CDR3 loop spans 13 amino acids. In DNA form, the CDR3 reads TGTGCCAGCAGCCAAGGGGCAAATGAAAAACTGTTTTTT. It is translated as CASSQGANEKLFF.

This clone is a singleton in its sample. V gene TRBV4-1 combines with J gene TRBJ2-5, with 10 bases matching TRBD1. The CDR3 is made up of 18 amino acids. V was pared by 4 bases and J by 5 bases, with 16 bases of the junction left unmatched. CDR1 is MGHRA and CDR2 is YSYEKL in the germline V gene. The CDR3 protein is CASSPNNHTDRGAETQYF. As DNA, the CDR3 is TGCGCCAGCAGCCCTAATAACCATACGGACAGGGGGGCGGAGACCCAGTACTTC.

The chain has TRBV14 and TRBJ1-2; D not certain. The CDR3 loop spans 17 amino acids. V lost 2 bases and J 2 bases, leaving 18 bases between the germline ends. The germline CDR1 and CDR2 sequences are SGHDN and FVKESK. CDR3 loop: CASSQRPAQTGNYGYTF. In nucleotides, the CDR3 is TGTGCCAGCAGCCAACGGCCAGCCCAGACGGGGAACTATGGCTACACCTTC.